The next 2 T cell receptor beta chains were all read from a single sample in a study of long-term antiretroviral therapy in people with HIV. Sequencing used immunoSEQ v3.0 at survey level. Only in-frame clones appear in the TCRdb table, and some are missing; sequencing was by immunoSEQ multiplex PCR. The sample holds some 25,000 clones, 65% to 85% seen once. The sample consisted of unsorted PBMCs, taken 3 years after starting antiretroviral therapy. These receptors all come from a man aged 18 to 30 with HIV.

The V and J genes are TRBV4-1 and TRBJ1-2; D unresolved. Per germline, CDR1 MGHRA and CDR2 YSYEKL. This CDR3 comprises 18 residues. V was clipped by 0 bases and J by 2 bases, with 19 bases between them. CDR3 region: CASSQERAPGSYNYGYTF. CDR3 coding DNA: TGCGCCAGCAGCCAAGAAAGGGCACCCGGGTCCTACAACTATGGCTACACCTTC.

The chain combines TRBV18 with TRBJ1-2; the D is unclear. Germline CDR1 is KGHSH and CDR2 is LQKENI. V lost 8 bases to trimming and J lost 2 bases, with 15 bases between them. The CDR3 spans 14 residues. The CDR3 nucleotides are TGTGCCAGCGACAATACCACACGAAACTATGGCTACACCTTC. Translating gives CASDNTTRNYGYTF.